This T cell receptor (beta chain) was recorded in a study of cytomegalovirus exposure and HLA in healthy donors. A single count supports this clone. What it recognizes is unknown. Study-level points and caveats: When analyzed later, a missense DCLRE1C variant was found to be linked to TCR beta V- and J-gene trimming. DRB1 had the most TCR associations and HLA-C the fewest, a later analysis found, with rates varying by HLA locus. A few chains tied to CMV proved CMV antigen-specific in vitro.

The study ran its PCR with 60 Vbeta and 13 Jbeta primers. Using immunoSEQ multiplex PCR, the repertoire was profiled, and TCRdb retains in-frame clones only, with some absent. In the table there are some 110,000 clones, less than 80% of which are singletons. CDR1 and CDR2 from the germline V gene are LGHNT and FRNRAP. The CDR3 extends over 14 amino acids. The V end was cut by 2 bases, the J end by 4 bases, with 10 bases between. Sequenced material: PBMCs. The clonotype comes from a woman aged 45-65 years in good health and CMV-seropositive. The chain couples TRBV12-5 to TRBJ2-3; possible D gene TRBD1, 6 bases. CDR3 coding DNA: TGTGCTAGTGGTTTGAGTGCAGGGGCAGATACGCAGTATTTT. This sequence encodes CASGLSAGADTQYF.